This T cell receptor beta chain was retrieved from a study of CD8+ T cells in alopecia areata. At the level of the study: Patients in the study were on tofacitinib for 6 to 18 months, then off it for 6 months. Overall study findings and caveats: Expanded CD8+ clones among the top 100, and scalp clonality, were significantly decreased by tofacitinib.

This clone was seen a handful of times. Its antigen is still unknown. cDNA serving as the sequencing template came from extracted, reverse transcribed RNA. Sequencing was performed with immunoSEQ multiplex PCR; in TCRdb, only in-frame clones are kept and a portion is missing. The sample holds under 200,000 clones, less than 70% seen once. Indicated treatment: oral pan-JAK inhibitor, 5-10 mg twice daily. The CDR3 is made up of 13 amino acids. The germline V gene encodes CDR1 SEHNR and CDR2 FQNEAQ (reference sequence). V shed 8 bases and J shed 0 bases, with 8 bases lying between them. The sample was CD4+ T cells sorted from blood, taken at week 24, from a patient treated with tofacitinib. V usage is TRBV7-9 and J usage is TRBJ2-1; D gene uncertain. This TCR was recovered from a human donor with alopecia areata. The CDR3 reads CASDASSYNEQFF. As DNA, the CDR3 is TGTGCCAGCGACGCTAGCTCCTACAATGAGCAGTTCTTC.